Below are 32 T cell receptor beta chains sequenced from a single sample in a study of blood T cell repertoires in COVID-19. The assay was immunoSEQ multiplex PCR, and TCRdb's table has in-frame clones only and misses some. This table has roughly 380,000 clones, roughly 90% appearing once. Sample: PBMCs or T cells enriched from blood (not recorded which). Source of these receptors: a woman aged 25 to 39 who had recovered from COVID-19.

This chain connects TRBV7-2 to TRBJ2-2; 7 positions agree with TRBD2. CDR3 length: 14 amino acids. Germline V gene lookup returns CDR1 SGHTA and CDR2 FQGNSA. Germline trimming cut 7 bases from V and 7 bases from J; bases unmatched to any gene: 9. This chain's CDR3 is CASIGAGVDGELFF. The CDR3 DNA sequence: TGTGCCAGCATAGGGGCGGGAGTGGACGGGGAGCTGTTTTTT.

This chain connects TRBV7-9 to TRBJ1-1; 9 nucleotides agree with TRBD1. The trim removed 6 bases at V and 5 bases at J, leaving 7 bases unmatched. The length of the CDR3 is 14 residues. In germline, CDR1 is SEHNR, CDR2 FQNEAQ (reference sequence). Here the CDR3 reads CASRGTGLGTEAFF. As DNA, the CDR3 is TGTGCCAGCAGGGGGACAGGGCTGGGGACTGAAGCTTTCTTT.

This sequence joins TRBV6-4 and TRBJ2-1, with 12 nucleotides matching TRBD2. In germline, CDR1 is MRHNA, CDR2 SNTAGT. V dropped 6 bases and J dropped 6; count of bases not matched to a gene: 6. The CDR3 spans 15 residues. The CDR3 sequence is CASRATSGGSNEQFF. CDR3 in DNA: TGTGCCAGCAGAGCGACTAGCGGGGGCTCCAATGAGCAGTTCTTC.

This rearrangement joins TRBV6-5 to TRBJ2-3, with D possibly being TRBD2 (6 bases). This CDR3 region has 15 residues. Trimming took off 10 bases at V and 0 bases at J, with 17 bases between the two ends. Germline CDR1 MNHEY, CDR2 SVGAGI. Here the CDR3 reads CANSKIAESTDTQYF. DNA of the CDR3: TGTGCCAACTCCAAAATAGCGGAGAGCACAGATACGCAGTATTTT.

The genes are TRBV5-1 and TRBJ2-3, with 8 nucleotides matching TRBD2. The V and J ends lost 5 bases and 1 base, in that order; junction bases with no gene match: 12. The CDR3 is 17 residues long. CDR1 and CDR2 (germline): SGHRS, YFSETQ. The CDR3 DNA is TGCGCCAGCAGAGCGGAACGGGAGGGCCGCGGCACAGATACGCAGTATTTT. Its translation: CASRAEREGRGTDTQYF.

This rearrangement joins TRBV27 to TRBJ1-4, with D possibly matching TRBD1 (5 bases). Germline V gene sequence: CDR1 MNHEY, CDR2 SMNVEV (reference sequence). The V end was cut by 3 bases, the J end by 6 bases, with 8 bases between. The CDR3 is 13 amino acids. The CDR3 here is CASSFRGDEKLFF. The CDR3 nucleotides read TGTGCCAGCAGTTTTCGGGGGGATGAAAAACTGTTTTTT. The full variable domain, its missing parts supplied by reference TRBV27 and TRBJ1-4, is EAQVTQNPRYLITVTGKKLTVTCSQNMNHEYMSWYRQDPGLGLRQIYYSMNVEVTDKGDVPEGYKVSRKEKRNFPLILESPSPNQTSLYFCASSFRGDEKLFFGSGTQLSVL.

The rearrangement links TRBV19 to TRBJ2-5; 10 bases map to TRBD2. The germline V gene has CDR1 LNHDA and CDR2 SQIVND (reference sequence). The CDR3 sequence is 17 residues long. Trimming cost V 0 bases and J 5 bases; bases outside gene matches: 9. The CDR3 spells CASSIDGVAGGRETQYF. For the CDR3, the DNA is TGTGCCAGTAGTATAGATGGGGTAGCGGGGGGTCGGGAGACCCAGTACTTC.

The V call is TRBV7-9, the J call TRBJ1-1; 9 bases line up with TRBD1. J lost 0 bases, V lost 4 bases, and 6 bases had no gene match. CDR3 size: 16 residues. Germline V gene data show CDR1 as SEHNR and CDR2 as FQNEAQ (reference sequence). The CDR3: CASSSTGGLMNTEAFF. The CDR3 nucleotides read TGTGCCAGCAGCTCAACAGGGGGCCTTATGAACACTGAAGCTTTCTTT.

The chain employs TRBV6-5 and TRBJ1-4, with a tentative D call TRBD1 (6 bases). Trimming took off 10 bases at V and 8 bases at J, with 17 bases between the two ends. CDR3 size: 13 residues. Germline values: CDR1 MNHEY, CDR2 SVGAGI. DNA of the CDR3: TGTGCCACTAATACAGGGAGGGGGGAAAAACTGTTTTTT. Translation gives CATNTGRGEKLFF.

In this sample, this clone turned up once. The J gene is TRBJ1-5, the V gene TRBV27, with TRBD1 matching over 8 bases. V lost 4 bases and J lost 5; bases outside the gene matches: 4. From germline, CDR1 is MNHEY and CDR2 SMNVEV (reference sequence). The CDR3 is made up of 14 amino acids. CDR3 in amino acids: CASSYYRGDQPQHF. CDR3 in DNA: TGTGCCAGCAGTTATTACAGGGGGGATCAGCCCCAGCATTTT.

This chain links TRBV12-2 with TRBJ1-5; the table's TRBD1 call for D was not verified on the DNA. TRBV12-2 is a documented pseudogene. The CDR3 runs 14 residues. This chain's CDR3 is CASRFKRGTQPQHF. The CDR3 nucleotides read TGTGCAAGTCGCTTCAAAAGGGGGACTCAGCCCCAGCATTTT.

This chain connects TRBV2 to TRBJ1-1, with 8 bases lining up with TRBD1. CDR3 length equals 13 residues. Per germline, CDR1 SNHLY and CDR2 FYNNEI. Trimming removed 6 bases from V and 5 bases from J; junction bases left unmatched: 5. The CDR3 reads CASRVTGVTEAFF. CDR3 in DNA: TGTGCCAGCAGGGTGACAGGGGTAACTGAAGCTTTCTTT. Full variable domain (remainder filled in from reference TRBV2 and TRBJ1-1): EPEVTQTPSHQVTQMGQEVILRCVPISNHLYFYWYRQILGQKVEFLVSFYNNEISEKSEIFDDQFSVERPDGSNFTLKIRSTKLEDSAMYFCASRVTGVTEAFFGQGTRLTVV.

Written as DNA, the CDR3 is TGCGCCAGCAGCCAAGCGGGGGGATACCAAGAGACCCAGTACTTC. This translates into CASSQAGGYQETQYF. The V gene is TRBV4-1, the J gene TRBJ2-5; TRBD2 aligns across 7 bases. Germline CDR1 MGHRA, CDR2 YSYEKL. The CDR3 extends over 15 amino acids. Trimming at V came to 1 base and at J to 0 bases, leaving 2 bases not matched to a gene.

The V call is TRBV10-1, the J call TRBJ1-6; D unresolved. V was clipped by 3 bases and J by 5 bases, with 5 bases between them. The CDR3 contains 13 residues. CDR1 is WNHNN and CDR2 is SYGVQD in the germline V gene (reference sequence). The CDR3 reads CASSDQDNSPLHF. The CDR3 nucleotides read TGCGCCAGCAGTGACCAGGATAATTCACCCCTCCACTTT.

The V and J genes are TRBV2 and TRBJ1-1, with a possible D match to TRBD1 (6 bases). V lost 4 bases and J lost 4, with 7 bases in between. The length of the CDR3 is 12 residues. The germline V gene encodes CDR1 SNHLY and CDR2 FYNNEI. The CDR3 region is CASSVQGTEAFF. The DNA for the CDR3 is TGTGCCAGCAGTGTACAGGGCACTGAAGCTTTCTTT. Looking up the rest from reference TRBV2 and TRBJ1-1 gives the full variable domain: EPEVTQTPSHQVTQMGQEVILRCVPISNHLYFYWYRQILGQKVEFLVSFYNNEISEKSEIFDDQFSVERPDGSNFTLKIRSTKLEDSAMYFCASSVQGTEAFFGQGTRLTVV.

A few counts support this clone. The chain links TRBV12-5 to TRBJ2-7; D possibly corresponds to TRBD2 (5 bases). This CDR3 is built from 15 residues. Per the germline V gene, CDR1 is LGHNT and CDR2 is FRNRAP. The V and J ends lost 4 bases and 2 bases respectively, with 15 bases between them. The chain's CDR3 is CASGYGNIKTYEQYF. DNA of the CDR3: TGTGCTAGTGGTTACGGGAATATAAAAACCTACGAGCAGTACTTC.

This chain connects TRBV5-1 to TRBJ2-2; maybe TRBD2 (5 bases). The CDR3 spans 14 residues. Germline CDR1 is SGHRS and CDR2 is YFSETQ. The V end was cut by 2 bases, the J end by 1 base, with 6 bases between. The CDR3 DNA is TGCGCCAGCAGCTTTGAGGGGAACACCGGGGAGCTGTTTTTT. Amino acids: CASSFEGNTGELFF.

The V and J genes are TRBV10-1 and TRBJ2-7, with D possibly matching TRBD1 (6 bases). The CDR3 is made up of 14 amino acids. Trimming pared 6 bases from V and 7 bases from J, leaving 19 bases between. From germline, CDR1 is WNHNN and CDR2 SYGVQD (reference sequence). CDR3 DNA: TGCGCCAGCAGCTCCGCTTCAGGGGCTAGAGAGCAGTACTTC. Translation gives CASSSASGAREQYF.

This clone was recorded once. The chain links TRBV27 to TRBJ1-3, with 7 bases that match TRBD1. Germline V lookup: CDR1 MNHEY, CDR2 SMNVEV (reference sequence). The CDR3 sequence is 15 residues long. Trimming took 5 bases from V and 0 from J; bases not matched to a gene: 4. As DNA, the CDR3 is TGTGCCAGCAGTGCAACAGGGGCCTCTGGAAACACCATATATTTT. Translated: CASSATGASGNTIYF.

The chain combines TRBV19 with TRBJ2-7; 7 bases are a match to TRBD1. The germline V gene encodes CDR1 LNHDA and CDR2 SQIVND (reference sequence). J lost 3 bases, V lost 1 base, and 6 bases had no gene match. CDR3 length equals 15 residues. CDR3 nucleotides: TGTGCCAGTAGTATAGCTGTAGGGGGCGACTACGAGCAGTACTTC. Protein sequence: CASSIAVGGDYEQYF.

The rearrangement links TRBV6-1 to TRBJ2-7, with D perhaps matching TRBD1 (7 bases). The germline V and J ends were trimmed by 2 bases and 0 bases, with 11 bases remaining between them. The CDR3 covers 15 residues. CDR1 is MNHNS and CDR2 is SASEGT in the germline V gene. This chain's CDR3 is CASSEWGDSSYEQYF. CDR3 sequence (DNA): TGTGCCAGCAGTGAATGGGGGGACAGCTCCTACGAGCAGTACTTC.

This clone was detected once. The chain joins TRBV2 to TRBJ1-1; tentatively, D is TRBD1 (5 bases). V was trimmed by 2 bases and J by 1 base, leaving 11 bases between them. The CDR3 loop spans 15 amino acids. Germline V gene data show CDR1 as SNHLY and CDR2 as FYNNEI. The CDR3 here is CASSETPTGNTEAFF. CDR3 nucleotides: TGTGCCAGCAGTGAAACACCCACAGGGAACACTGAAGCTTTCTTT.

The rearrangement uses TRBV5-1 and TRBJ1-2, with D possibly TRBD1 on 5 matching bases. V lost 4 bases to trimming and J lost 2 bases, with 12 bases between them. The CDR3 length is 14 residues. CDR1 SGHRS and CDR2 YFSETQ come from the germline V gene. Written as DNA, the CDR3 is TGCGCCAGCAGCGGGTTGCAGGGCAACTATGGCTACACCTTC. This encodes CASSGLQGNYGYTF.

CDR3 in amino acids: CASSPIQGIPYEQYF. CDR3 nucleotide sequence: TGTGCCAGCAGTCCGATACAGGGGATACCCTACGAGCAGTACTTC. V and J are TRBV27 and TRBJ2-7; 7 nucleotides match TRBD1. V trimming: 5 bases; J trimming: 2 bases; junction bases outside the gene matches: 9. The germline V gene has CDR1 MNHEY and CDR2 SMNVEV (reference sequence). This CDR3 comprises 15 residues.

CDR3 in DNA: TGTGCCACCAGTGATCCTGGTGTAGGGGACAATGAGCAGTTCTTC. Encoded protein: CATSDPGVGDNEQFF. V usage is TRBV24-1 and J usage is TRBJ2-1; tentatively, D is TRBD1 (5 bases). This CDR3 has 15 amino acids. V was pared by 3 bases and J by 5 bases, with 13 bases between. CDR1 is KGHDR and CDR2 is SFDVKD in the germline V gene.

The CDR3 DNA reads TGTGCCATCAGAGACAGGGGACCCACAGATACGCAGTATTTT. Amino acids: CAIRDRGPTDTQYF. The V gene is TRBV10-3, the J gene TRBJ2-3; TRBD1 agrees at 8 bases. J was trimmed by 2 bases and V by 6 bases; bases with no gene match: 4. The CDR3 is 14 residues long. Germline CDR1 ENHRY, CDR2 SYGVKD.

This clone was counted only a few times. V usage is TRBV12-3 or TRBV12-4 and J usage is TRBJ1-2, with 7 bases matching TRBD1. The CDR3 has 13 residues. V lost 7 bases and J lost 2; bases outside the gene matches: 4. This chain's CDR3 is CASTPTGNYGYTF. The DNA for the CDR3 is TGTGCCAGCACCCCGACAGGGAACTATGGCTACACCTTC.

The chain uses TRBV11-3 and TRBJ1-2, with 9 bases identical to TRBD1. J was trimmed by 5 bases and V by 4 bases; bases with no gene match: 11. Germline V gene data show CDR1 as SGHNT and CDR2 as YENEEA. This CDR3 comprises 16 residues. This CDR3 is CASSSTRDRGSYGYTF. The CDR3 nucleotides are TGTGCCAGCAGCTCAACCCGAGACAGGGGGTCTTATGGCTACACCTTC.

The chain couples TRBV5-1 to TRBJ1-2; perhaps TRBD1 as D (5 bases). Germline V gene data show CDR1 as SGHRS and CDR2 as YFSETQ. Trimming took 0 bases from V and 6 from J, leaving 15 bases between them. This CDR3 has 15 amino acids. This CDR3 reads CASSLGQGGRDGYTF. DNA of the CDR3: TGCGCCAGCAGCTTGGGGCAGGGTGGTAGAGATGGCTACACCTTC.

The chain is built from TRBV6-5 and TRBJ1-5; 7 bases line up with TRBD1. This CDR3 spans 13 amino acids. With 6 bases clipped from V and 6 bases from J, the junction kept 5 bases outside the gene matches. CDR1 and CDR2 from the germline V gene are MNHEY and SVGAGI. CDR3 DNA sequence: TGTGCCAGCAGGACAGGGTTGGGTCAGCCCCAGCATTTT. This sequence encodes CASRTGLGQPQHF.

The chain uses TRBV6-5 and TRBJ1-2; D is undetermined. Trimming stripped 0 bases from V and 2 bases from J, with 7 bases between. From germline, CDR1 is MNHEY and CDR2 SVGAGI. The CDR3 consists of 14 residues. As DNA, the CDR3 is TGTGCCAGCAGTTACTCGTCGGGAAACTATGGCTACACCTTC. Encoded protein: CASSYSSGNYGYTF.

For the CDR3, the DNA is TGTGCCAGCAGTGAATATAAGCGACTTGAGCAGTTCTTC. Protein sequence: CASSEYKRLEQFF. J is TRBJ2-1 and V is TRBV25-1; D unresolved. Trimming pared 0 bases from V and 9 bases from J, leaving 9 bases between. Per germline, CDR1 MGHDK and CDR2 SYGVNS. The CDR3 totals 13 residues.